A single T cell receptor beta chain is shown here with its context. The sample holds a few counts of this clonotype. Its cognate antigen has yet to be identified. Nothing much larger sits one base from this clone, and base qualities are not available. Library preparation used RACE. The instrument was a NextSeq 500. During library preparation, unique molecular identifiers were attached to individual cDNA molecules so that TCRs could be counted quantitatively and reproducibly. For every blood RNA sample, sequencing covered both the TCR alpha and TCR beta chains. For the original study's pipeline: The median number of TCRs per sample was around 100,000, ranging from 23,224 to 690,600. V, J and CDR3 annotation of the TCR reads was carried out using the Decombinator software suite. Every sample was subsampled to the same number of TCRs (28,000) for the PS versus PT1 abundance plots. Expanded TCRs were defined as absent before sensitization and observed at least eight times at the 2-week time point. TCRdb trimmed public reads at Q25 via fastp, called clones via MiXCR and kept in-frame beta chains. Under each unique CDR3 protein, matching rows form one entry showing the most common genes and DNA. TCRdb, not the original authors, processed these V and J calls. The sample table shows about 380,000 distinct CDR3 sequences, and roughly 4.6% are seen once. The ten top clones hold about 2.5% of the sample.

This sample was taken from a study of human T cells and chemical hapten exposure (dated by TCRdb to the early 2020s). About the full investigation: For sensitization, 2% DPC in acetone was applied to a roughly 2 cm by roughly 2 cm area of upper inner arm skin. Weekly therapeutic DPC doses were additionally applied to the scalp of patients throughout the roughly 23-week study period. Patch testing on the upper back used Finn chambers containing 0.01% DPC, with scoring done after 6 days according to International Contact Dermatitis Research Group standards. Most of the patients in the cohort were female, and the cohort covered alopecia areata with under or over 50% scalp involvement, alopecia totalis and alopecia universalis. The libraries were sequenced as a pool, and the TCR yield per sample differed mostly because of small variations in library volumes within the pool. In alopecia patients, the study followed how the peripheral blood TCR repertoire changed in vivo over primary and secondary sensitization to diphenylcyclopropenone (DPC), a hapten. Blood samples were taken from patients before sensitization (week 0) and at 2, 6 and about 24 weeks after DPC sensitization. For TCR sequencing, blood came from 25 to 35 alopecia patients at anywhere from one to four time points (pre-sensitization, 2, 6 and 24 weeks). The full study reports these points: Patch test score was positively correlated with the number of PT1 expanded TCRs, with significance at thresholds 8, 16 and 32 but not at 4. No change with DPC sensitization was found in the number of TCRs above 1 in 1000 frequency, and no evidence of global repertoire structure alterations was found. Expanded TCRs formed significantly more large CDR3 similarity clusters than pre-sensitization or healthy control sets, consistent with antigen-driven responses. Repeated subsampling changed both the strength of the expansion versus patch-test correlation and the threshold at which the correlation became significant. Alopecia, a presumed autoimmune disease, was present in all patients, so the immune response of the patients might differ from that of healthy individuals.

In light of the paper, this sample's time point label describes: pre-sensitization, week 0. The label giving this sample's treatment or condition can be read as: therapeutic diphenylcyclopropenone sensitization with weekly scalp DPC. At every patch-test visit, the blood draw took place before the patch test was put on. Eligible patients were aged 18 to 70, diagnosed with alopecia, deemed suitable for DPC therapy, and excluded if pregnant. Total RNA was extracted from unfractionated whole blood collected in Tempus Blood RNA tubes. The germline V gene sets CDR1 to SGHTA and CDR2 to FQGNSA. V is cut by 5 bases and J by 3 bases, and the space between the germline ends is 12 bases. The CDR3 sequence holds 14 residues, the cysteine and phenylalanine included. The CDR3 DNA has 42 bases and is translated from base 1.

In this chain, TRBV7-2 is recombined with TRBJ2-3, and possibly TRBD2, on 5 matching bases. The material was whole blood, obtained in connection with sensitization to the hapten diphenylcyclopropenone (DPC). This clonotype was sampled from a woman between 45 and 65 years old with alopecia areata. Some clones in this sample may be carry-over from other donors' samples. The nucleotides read TGTGCCAGCAGCCAGGAGGTAGCTACAGATACGCAGTATTTT. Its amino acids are CASSQEVATDTQYF.